This T cell receptor beta chain appears in the sequencing data of a study of OX40 agonist ivuxolimab in advanced cancers. The wider study: Prior anti-PD-1, anti-PD-L1 or anti-CTLA-4 therapy did not bar entry, and 30% to 40% had some. Of the patients, three showed partial responses, one with hepatocellular carcinoma and two with cutaneous melanoma. General study points: Averaged across samples, CD8+ T cells carried more expanded clones than CD4+ did.

Autoimmune disease history or systemic immunosuppression was exclusionary. Notes on this clone: What it recognizes is unknown.

The table came from immunoSEQ multiplex PCR; TCRdb's copy has only in-frame clones and leaves some out. The sample contains 100,000 or so clones, roughly 90% of which appear only once. Trimming removed 6 bases at V and 7 bases at J, with 15 bases between. Germline V gene data show CDR1 as SGHDN and CDR2 as FVKESK. This CDR3 has 13 residues. The sequences come from CD4+ or CD8+ T cells sorted from blood, collected in a trial of the OX40 agonist ivuxolimab. This receptor was obtained from an adult with an advanced solid tumor such as melanoma, head and neck, liver or kidney cancer. The rearrangement links TRBV14 to TRBJ1-2; a weak D match, TRBD1 (6 bases). CDR3 protein: CASSPLGQRGYTF. DNA of the CDR3: TGTGCCAGCAGTCCCCTTGGACAGCGTGGCTACACCTTC. Full variable domain (outside the CDR3, taken from reference TRBV14 and TRBJ1-2): EAGVTQFPSHSVIEKGQTVTLRCDPISGHDNLYWYRRVMGKEIKFLLHFVKESKQDESGMPNNRFLAERTGGTYSTLKVQPAELEDSGVYFCASSPLGQRGYTFGSGTRLTVV.